This T cell receptor beta chain was retrieved from a study of technical replicates of blood from a handful of donors. Libraries were prepared by immunoSEQ multiplex PCR; TCRdb keeps only in-frame clonotypes and omits some of them. This table has under 95,000 clones, about 95% appearing once. The CDR3 runs to 16 residues. Germline trimming cut 0 bases from V and 1 base from J; bases unmatched to any gene: 2. The germline V gene encodes CDR1 SGHTS and CDR2 YDEGEE. The gene calls are TRBV5-8 and TRBJ2-1; 9 positions match TRBD2. This TCR came from a human donor in good health. Sequenced material: T cells isolated from PBMCs. CDR3 DNA: TGTGCCAGCAGCTTGGCCGCGGGAGGGTCCTACAATGAGCAGTTCTTC. Its protein product is CASSLAAGGSYNEQFF.